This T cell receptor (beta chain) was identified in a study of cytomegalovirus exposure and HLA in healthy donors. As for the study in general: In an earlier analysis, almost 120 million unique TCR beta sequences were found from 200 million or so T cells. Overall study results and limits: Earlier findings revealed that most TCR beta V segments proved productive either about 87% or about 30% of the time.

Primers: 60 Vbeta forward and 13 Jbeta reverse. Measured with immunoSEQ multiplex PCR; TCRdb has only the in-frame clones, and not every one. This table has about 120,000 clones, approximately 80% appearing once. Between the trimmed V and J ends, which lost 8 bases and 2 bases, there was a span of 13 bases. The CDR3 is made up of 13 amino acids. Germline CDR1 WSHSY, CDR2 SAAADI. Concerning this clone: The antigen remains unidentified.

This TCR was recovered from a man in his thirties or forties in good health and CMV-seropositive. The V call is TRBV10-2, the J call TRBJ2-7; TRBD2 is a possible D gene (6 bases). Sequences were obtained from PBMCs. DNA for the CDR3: TGCGCCAGCGCAACCGGGGAGGCCTACGAGCAGTACTTC. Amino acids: CASATGEAYEQYF.